Listed below are T cell receptor beta chains from one sample, sequenced in a study of blood T cell repertoires in COVID-19. Clones were read by immunoSEQ multiplex PCR, and TCRdb kept only the in-frame ones, dropping some. The sample lists about 240,000 clones, 70% to 90% occurring once. The sequenced sample consisted of peripheral blood. The receptors were gathered from a man in his forties or fifties with acute or convalescent COVID-19. The CDR3 runs from the conserved cysteine through the conserved F or W. The order of the fields is clone size, CDR3 length, J gene, V gene, D gene, CDR3 protein, CDR3 DNA. D genes are given only for firm matches. Not every row has a clone size; where given, it reads once, few, many or a size class.

>few|13|TRBJ1-2|TRBV27|NA
CASSLSRESRRTF
TGTGCCAGCAGTTTGTCCAGGGAATCTCGTCGCACCTTC
>NA|13|TRBJ1-1|TRBV6-4|NA
CASSAGENTEAFF
TGTGCCAGCAGTGCAGGGGAGAACACTGAAGCTTTCTTT
>NA|17|TRBJ2-2|TRBV24-1|TRBD2
CATRATSGGIGTGELFF
TGTGCCACCCGAGCAACTAGCGGGGGGATTGGTACCGGGGAGCTGTTTTTT
>NA|17|TRBJ2-1|TRBV28|NA
CASSLLELSVTYNEQFF
TGTGCCAGCAGTTTGCTCGAACTGAGCGTTACCTACAATGAGCAGTTCTTC
>NA|15|TRBJ2-1|TRBV27|TRBD1
CASSLKGAASYEQFF
TGTGCCAGCAGTTTAAAGGGGGCAGCCTCGTATGAGCAGTTCTTC
>NA|17|TRBJ2-7|TRBV4-1|NA
CASSTAGGATSSYEQYF
TGCGCCAGCAGCACGGCTGGGGGGGCTACTTCGTCCTACGAGCAGTACTTC
>NA|19|TRBJ2-2|TRBV11-3|TRBD2
CASSLPRASGGSNTGELFF
TGTGCCAGCAGCCTGCCCCGGGCTAGCGGGGGTTCTAACACCGGGGAGCTGTTTTTT
>NA|15|TRBJ2-1|TRBV6-5|TRBD2
CASRSGGGDRNEQFF
TGTGCCAGCAGGTCGGGCGGGGGGGATAGAAATGAGCAGTTCTTC
>NA|14|TRBJ1-1|TRBV19|TRBD1
CASRQGDGNTEAFF
TGTGCCAGTCGACAGGGGGATGGAAACACTGAAGCTTTCTTT
>NA|15|TRBJ2-6|TRBV19|NA
CASSIVGHPANVLTF
TGTGCCAGTAGTATAGTCGGACACCCGGCCAACGTCCTGACTTTC
>NA|16|TRBJ2-7|TRBV7-9|TRBD1
CASSSIGTGSSYEQYF
TGTGCCAGCAGCTCGATCGGGACAGGGAGCTCCTACGAGCAGTACTTC
>NA|16|TRBJ2-1|TRBV5-1|TRBD2
CASSLDLAGVHNEQFF
TGCGCCAGCAGCTTGGATCTAGCGGGAGTCCACAATGAGCAGTTCTTC
>NA|19|TRBJ1-3|TRBV7-9|NA
CASSTPYYGGDISGNTIYF
TGTGCCAGCAGCACCCCGTACTACGGGGGGGATATCTCTGGAAACACCATATATTTT